This T cell receptor beta chain was recorded in a study of blood T cell repertoires in COVID-19. Study-wide context: Samples came from the United States, Italy and Spain, spanning acute and convalescent COVID-19.

Participants spanned ages roughly 18 to 90 years and resided in 24 US areas. Researchers sorted participants into cohorts using their self-reported clinical history. This CDR3 is 12 amino acids long. The trim removed 6 bases at V and 14 bases at J, leaving 8 bases unmatched. The V gene's germline CDR1 is SNHLY and CDR2 FYNNEI. TCRdb's copy holds only in-frame clones and misses some; the assay was immunoSEQ multiplex PCR. The data contain about 220,000 clones, roughly nine tenths of them singletons. V gene TRBV2 combines with J gene TRBJ2-1, with 9 bases aligning to TRBD1. This sequence originates from a woman between 18 and 30 years old in a cohort exposed to, infected with or recovered from COVID-19 (not recorded which). The specimen sequenced was PBMCs or T cells enriched from blood (not recorded which). The CDR3, as DNA: TGTGCCAGCAGCGTCTGGGACAGGGAGGAGTTCTTC. Encoded protein: CASSVWDREEFF.